The TCR beta chain described here comes from a study of regulatory T cells in long-lasting Graves disease (dated by TCRdb to 2020 to 2022). As for the study more broadly: In the newly diagnosed Graves' disease group, patients had been taking antithyroid drugs for less than 3 months. Peripheral blood TCR sequencing and RNA sequencing compared persistent Graves' disease patients with newly diagnosed Graves' disease patients. The study was registered as a clinical trial and conducted in China. TCR sequencing covered about 13 persistent and some 20 newly diagnosed Graves' disease patients, about 35 samples in total.

Reading from cysteine to phenylalanine, the CDR3 counts 15 amino acids. Left in the record is the CDR3 DNA by itself, 45 bases read in frame from the first base. Via the germline V gene, CDR1 is SGHTA and CDR2 FQGNSA. Trimming accounts for 5 bases at V and 3 bases at J, while the number of junction bases matched to no gene is 4. The time point label, as the study defines it: newly diagnosed GD, antithyroid drugs for less than 3 months. RNA was extracted from PBMCs in TRIzol for both TCR sequencing and RNA sequencing. Graves' disease was diagnosed according to American Thyroid Association guidelines. Recruitment of patients was carried out at an endocrinology department in Xi'an, China. Each patient gave approximately 8.8 milliliters of peripheral blood, collected in an EDTA anticoagulant tube. Ficoll Paque Plus density gradient separation was used to isolate PBMCs, and no additional T cell sorting was done. RNA quality was checked with an Agilent 2100 Bioanalyzer and agarose gel, and concentration with a NanoDrop 2000.

Library creation used multiplex PCR. Sequenced on an Illumina HiSeq 4000. CDR3 regions were amplified by Arm-PCR with iRepertoire HTBI primers to construct TCR beta libraries. Gel purification was performed on PCR products prior to sequencing. The authors' analysis ran thus. Gene usage analysis of CDR3 amino acid clonotypes relied on the 60 to 65 TRBV and 15 or so TRBJ segments identified across samples. COPE and FqMerger were used to merge filtered high-quality paired reads into contigs. BLAST was used to align contigs to IMGT TRBV, TRBD and TRBJ reference genes, and CDR3 was defined according to IMGT. Clonotypes above 0.1% frequency were classified as highly expanded clones. Repertoire diversity was measured by Shannon entropy, and V-J evenness by the Gini coefficient. A clonotype was considered public if more than one individual shared it. TCRdb passed the public sequencing reads through fastp at Q25 and MiXCR, retaining productive beta sequences. A single entry per CDR3 protein holds the most common genes and DNA from its merged rows. The V and J calls, along with clone size, are taken from TCRdb and not from the paper's own processing. The sample table holds 550,000 to 600,000 distinct CDR3 sequences, of which approximately 16% were seen once. Jointly, the top ten make up about 11% of the sample.

Overall study results and their limits: Preferential use of TRBV28, TRBJ1-2 and TRBJ2-5 was observed in persistent disease, whereas TRBV20-1 and TRBJ2-1 were favored in newly diagnosed disease. Sequencing and analysis were limited to the TCR beta chain. Persistent Graves' disease patients showed lower TCR Shannon entropy and fewer highly expanded clones than newly diagnosed patients, suggesting clonal expansion. Only peripheral blood was studied, because thyroid tissue, the primary lesion, was inaccessible. Persistent patients shared more public clonotypes among themselves (approximately 2,500) than newly diagnosed patients did (about 970). The authors acknowledged the small sample size as a limitation that may reduce accuracy.

Worth noting for this clonotype: The antigen it binds to is not known. The input lacks base qualities; no much larger clone sits a single base away.

This sample also belongs to another study, concerning T cells in Graves' hyperthyroidism and ophthalmopathy. From that second study: Graves' hyperthyroidism was defined as stable when no progression to ophthalmopathy occurred over 18 months of follow-up. Hyperthyroidism patients were newly diagnosed, had a disease duration of under 2 months, and were aged 18 to 65 years. Patients with uncontrolled infections, other autoimmune diseases, pregnancy or lactation were excluded. Clinical symptoms, serum thyroxine and TRAb, thyroid ultrasound, and orbital computed tomography formed the basis for the diagnoses. A first-round RT-PCR of the TCR CDR3 used the HTBI primer set with the Qiagen OneStep RT-PCR kit. Most expanded thyroid clonotypes (frequency above 0.001) were also detected in blood, suggesting blood repertoires may reflect thyroid immune responses. A 13 V-J signature model separated ophthalmopathy from stable hyperthyroidism, with roughly 88% sensitivity and roughly 84% specificity in cross-validation and 80%/75% in testing. In validation, progression to ophthalmopathy was predicted by the model with about 70% sensitivity and 72.22% specificity, a median of around 5.9 months before onset. A discovery cohort of about a hundred patients, about 40 with Graves' ophthalmopathy and about 58 with stable Graves' hyperthyroidism, was used to find distinguishing TCR V-J signatures. Prospective prediction of ophthalmopathy was tested in an independent validation cohort of some 20 hyperthyroidism patients and around 16 patients who later progressed to ophthalmopathy. For training and testing, the 100 or so patients in the discovery cohort were randomly divided in a 7:3 ratio. Thyroid tissue and blood T-cell repertoires from several Graves' hyperthyroidism patients were also compared in the study. Once sampling was done, hyperthyroidism patients were given methimazole at a starting dose of 30 mg daily, whereas ophthalmopathy patients were given high-dose intravenous methylprednisolone. Libraries were constructed in a second round of multiplex PCR, after which size selection and purification were performed. Libraries were sequenced paired-end with 100 bp reads on an Illumina HiSeq2000. SOAPnuke was used to process the raw data, throwing out any read that contained adapters or uncalled bases, had a mean Phred below 15, or lacked an exact constant-primer or identifier match. COPE v1.2.5 was used to merge high-quality paired reads, and clonotypes were defined as unique nucleotide sequences. Clonotypes were aligned to IMGT TRBV, TRBD and TRBJ reference segments using MiTCR v1.1. Only V-J combinations with frequency above 0.0001, covering 99% to 99.2% of repertoires, were analysed. The TCS score was defined as the ratio of F50 (clonal expansion) to E x V (chaos), calculated using BLOSUM62-based TCRdist between CDR3 peptides within each V-J. Welch's t-statistics and random forest reduced fewer than 600 V-J features to roughly 13, which were used in a naive Bayes classifier (R e1071). No statistical method was used to set the sample size in advance, and investigators knew the group allocation. TCR Vbeta CDR3 sequencing of 120 to 150 peripheral blood samples (fewer than 45 ophthalmopathy, over 70 hyperthyroidism and 17 progressor patients) is reported in the paper.

This specimen was peripheral blood mononuclear cells (PBMCs), taken at new diagnosis, from a patient treated with antithyroid drugs. Recombination joined TRBV7-2 with TRBJ2-1; the junction holds 10 bases that match TRBD2. This sequence originates from a young man with Graves disease. Donor details come from another sample of the same person, matched by shared clones. The CDR3: CASSIASGSYNEQFF. At the DNA level, the sequence is TGTGCCAGCAGCATTGCTAGCGGGAGCTACAATGAGCAGTTCTTC.